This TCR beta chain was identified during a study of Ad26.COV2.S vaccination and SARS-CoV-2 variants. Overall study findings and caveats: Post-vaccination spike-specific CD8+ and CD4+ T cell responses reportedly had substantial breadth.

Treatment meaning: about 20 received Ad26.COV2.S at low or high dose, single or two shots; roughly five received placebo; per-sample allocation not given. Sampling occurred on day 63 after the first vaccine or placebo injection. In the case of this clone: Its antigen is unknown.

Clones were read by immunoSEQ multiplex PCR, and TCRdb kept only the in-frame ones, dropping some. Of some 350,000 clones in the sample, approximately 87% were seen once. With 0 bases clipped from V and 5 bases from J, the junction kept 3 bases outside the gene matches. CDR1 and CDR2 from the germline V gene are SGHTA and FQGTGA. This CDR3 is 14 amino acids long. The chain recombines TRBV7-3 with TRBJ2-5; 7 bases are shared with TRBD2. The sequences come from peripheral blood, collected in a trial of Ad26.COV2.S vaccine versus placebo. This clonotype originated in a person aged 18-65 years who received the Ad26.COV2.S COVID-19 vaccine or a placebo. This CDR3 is CASSLTPGGETQYF. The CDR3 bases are TGTGCCAGCAGCTTAACGCCGGGGGGTGAGACCCAGTACTTC.